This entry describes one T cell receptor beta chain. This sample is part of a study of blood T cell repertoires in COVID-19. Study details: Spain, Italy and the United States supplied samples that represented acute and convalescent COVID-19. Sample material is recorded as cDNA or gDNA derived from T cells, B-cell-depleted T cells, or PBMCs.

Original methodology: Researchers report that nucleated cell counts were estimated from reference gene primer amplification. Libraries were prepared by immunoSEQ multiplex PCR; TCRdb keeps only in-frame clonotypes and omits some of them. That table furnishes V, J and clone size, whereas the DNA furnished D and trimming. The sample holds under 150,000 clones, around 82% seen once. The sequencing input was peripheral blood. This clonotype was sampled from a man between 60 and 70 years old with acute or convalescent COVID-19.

This chain's CDR3 is CASSRDRGVNEQYF. DNA of the CDR3: TGCGCCAGCAGCCGGGACAGGGGAGTGAACGAGCAGTACTTC. The chain carries TRBV10-1 and TRBJ2-7; 10 bases fit TRBD1. CDR1 is WNHNN, CDR2 SYGVQD, per germline (reference sequence). With V trimmed by 6 bases and J by 5 bases, 7 bases remained unmatched. This CDR3 has 14 amino acids.